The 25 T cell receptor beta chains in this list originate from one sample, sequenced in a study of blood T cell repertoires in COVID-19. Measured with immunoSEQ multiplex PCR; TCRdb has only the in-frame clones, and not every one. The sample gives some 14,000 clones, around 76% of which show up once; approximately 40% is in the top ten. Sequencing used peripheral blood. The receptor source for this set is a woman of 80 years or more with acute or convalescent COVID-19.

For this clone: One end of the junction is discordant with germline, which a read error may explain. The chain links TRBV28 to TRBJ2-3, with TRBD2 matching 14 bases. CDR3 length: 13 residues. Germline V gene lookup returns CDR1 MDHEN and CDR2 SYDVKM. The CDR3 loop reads CASSLEGLAGVLF. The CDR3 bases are TGTGCCAGCAGTTTGGAGGGACTAGCGGGGGTTTTGTTT.

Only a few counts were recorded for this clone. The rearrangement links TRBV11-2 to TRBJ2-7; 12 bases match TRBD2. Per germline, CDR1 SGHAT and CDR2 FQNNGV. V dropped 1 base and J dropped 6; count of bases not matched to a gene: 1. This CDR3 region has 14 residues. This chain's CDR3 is CASSLGTSGVEQYF. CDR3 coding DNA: TGTGCCAGCAGCTTAGGGACTAGCGGGGTCGAGCAGTACTTC.

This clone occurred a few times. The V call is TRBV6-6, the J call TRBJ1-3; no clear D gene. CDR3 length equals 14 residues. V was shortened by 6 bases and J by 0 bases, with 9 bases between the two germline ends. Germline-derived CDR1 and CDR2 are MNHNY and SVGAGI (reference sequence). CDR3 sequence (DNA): TGTGCCAGCAGCTCATTCGGCTCTGGAAACACCATATATTTT. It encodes CASSSFGSGNTIYF.

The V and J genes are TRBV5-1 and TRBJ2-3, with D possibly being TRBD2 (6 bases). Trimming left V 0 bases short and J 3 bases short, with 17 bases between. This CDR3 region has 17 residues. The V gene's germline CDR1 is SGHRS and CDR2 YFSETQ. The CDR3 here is CASSLEPSRAGTDTQYF. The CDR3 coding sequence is TGCGCCAGCAGCTTGGAACCTAGCCGGGCGGGGACAGATACGCAGTATTTT.

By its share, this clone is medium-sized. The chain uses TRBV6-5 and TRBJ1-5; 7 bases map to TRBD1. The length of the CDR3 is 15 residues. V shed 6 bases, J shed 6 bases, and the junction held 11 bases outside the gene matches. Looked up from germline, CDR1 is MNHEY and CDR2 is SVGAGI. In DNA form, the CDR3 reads TGTGCCAGCAGCCCAGAGGGGGCCCTCATTCAGCCCCAGCATTTT. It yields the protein CASSPEGALIQPQHF.

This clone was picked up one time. The CDR3 region is CASSQDAIVSYEQYF. In nucleotides, the CDR3 is TGCGCCAGCAGCCAAGACGCTATAGTCTCCTACGAGCAGTACTTC. The chain links TRBV4-3 to TRBJ2-7; no definite D call. This CDR3 region has 15 residues. Germline V gene sequence: CDR1 LGHNA, CDR2 YSLEER. The V and J ends lost 0 bases and 0 bases respectively, with 9 bases between them.

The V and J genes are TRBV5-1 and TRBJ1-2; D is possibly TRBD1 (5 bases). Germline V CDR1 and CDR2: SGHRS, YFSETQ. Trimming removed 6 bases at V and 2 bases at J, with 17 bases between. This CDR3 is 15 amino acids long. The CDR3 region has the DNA TGCGCCAGCACCTTTGGGGCAGGAGGGAACTATGGCTACACCTTC. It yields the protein CASTFGAGGNYGYTF.

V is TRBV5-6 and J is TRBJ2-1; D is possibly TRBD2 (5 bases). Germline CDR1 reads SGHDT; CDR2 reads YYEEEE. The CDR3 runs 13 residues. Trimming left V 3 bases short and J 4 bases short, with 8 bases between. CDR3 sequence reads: CASSWELYNEQFF. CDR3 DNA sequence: TGTGCCAGCAGCTGGGAGCTATACAATGAGCAGTTCTTC.

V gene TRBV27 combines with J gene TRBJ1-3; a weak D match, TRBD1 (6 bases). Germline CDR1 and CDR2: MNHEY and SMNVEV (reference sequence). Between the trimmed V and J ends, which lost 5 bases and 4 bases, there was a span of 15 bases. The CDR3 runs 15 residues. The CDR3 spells CASSPSVGQGNTIYF. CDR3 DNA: TGTGCCAGCAGTCCATCAGTAGGACAGGGAAACACCATATATTTT.

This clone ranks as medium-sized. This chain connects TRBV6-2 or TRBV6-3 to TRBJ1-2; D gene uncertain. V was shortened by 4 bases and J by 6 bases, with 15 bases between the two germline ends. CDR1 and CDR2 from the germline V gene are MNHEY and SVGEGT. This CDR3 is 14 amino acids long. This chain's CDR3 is CASSLTGFGDGYTF. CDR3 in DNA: TGTGCCAGCAGTTTAACCGGATTCGGGGATGGCTACACCTTC.

The CDR3 spells CSAAGDREAFF. CDR3 nucleotide sequence: TGCAGTGCCGCCGGCGACAGGGAGGCTTTCTTT. V and J are TRBV20-1 and TRBJ1-1; 7 nucleotides match TRBD1. Losses at the gene ends were 6 bases for V and 11 bases for J; bases not matched to a gene: 9. Germline-derived CDR1 and CDR2 are DFQATT and SNEGSKA (reference sequence). The CDR3 sequence is 11 residues long.

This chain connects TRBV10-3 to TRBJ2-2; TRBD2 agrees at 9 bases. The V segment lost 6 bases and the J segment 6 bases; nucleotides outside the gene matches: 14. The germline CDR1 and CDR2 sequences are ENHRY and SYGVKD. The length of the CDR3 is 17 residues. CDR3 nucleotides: TGTGCCATCAGACCTCGCGGGGGGGCCTTTTCTGCCGGGGAGCTGTTTTTT. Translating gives CAIRPRGGAFSAGELFF.

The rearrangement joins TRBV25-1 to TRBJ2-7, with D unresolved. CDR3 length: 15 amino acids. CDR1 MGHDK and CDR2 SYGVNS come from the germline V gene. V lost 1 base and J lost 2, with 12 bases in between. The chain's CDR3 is CASSESLEAAYEQYF. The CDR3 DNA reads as TGTGCCAGCAGTGAATCCCTCGAGGCCGCCTACGAGCAGTACTTC.

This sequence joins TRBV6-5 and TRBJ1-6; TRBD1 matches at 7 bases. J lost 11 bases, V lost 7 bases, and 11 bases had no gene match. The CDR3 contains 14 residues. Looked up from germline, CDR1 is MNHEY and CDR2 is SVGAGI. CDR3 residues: CASTSTGNGPPLHF. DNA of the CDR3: TGTGCCAGCACCTCGACAGGGAATGGGCCACCCCTCCACTTT.

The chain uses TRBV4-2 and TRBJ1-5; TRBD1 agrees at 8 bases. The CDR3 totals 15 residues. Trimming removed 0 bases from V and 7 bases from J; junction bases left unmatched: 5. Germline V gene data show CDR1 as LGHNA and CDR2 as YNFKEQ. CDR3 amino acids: CASSQETGARQPQHF. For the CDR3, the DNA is TGTGCCAGCAGCCAAGAGACAGGGGCAAGGCAGCCCCAGCATTTT.

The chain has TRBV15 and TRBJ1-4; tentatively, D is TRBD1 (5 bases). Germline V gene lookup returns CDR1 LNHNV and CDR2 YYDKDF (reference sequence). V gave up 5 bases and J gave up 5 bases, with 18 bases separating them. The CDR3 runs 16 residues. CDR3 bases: TGTGCCACCAGCGATCCCCATCGGGGGGGGAATGAAAAACTGTTTTTT. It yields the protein CATSDPHRGGNEKLFF. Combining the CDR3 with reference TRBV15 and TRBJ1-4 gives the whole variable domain DAMVIQNPRYQVTQFGKPVTLSCSQTLNHNVMYWYQQKSSQAPKLLFHYYDKDFNNEADTPDNFQSRRPNTSFCFLDIRSPGLGDTAMYLCATSDPHRGGNEKLFFGSGTQLSVL.

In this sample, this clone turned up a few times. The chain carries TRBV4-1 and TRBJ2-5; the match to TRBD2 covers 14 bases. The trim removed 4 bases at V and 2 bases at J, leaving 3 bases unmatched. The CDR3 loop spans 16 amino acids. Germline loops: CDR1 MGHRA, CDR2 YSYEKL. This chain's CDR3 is CASSPRTSGGQETQYF. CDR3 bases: TGCGCCAGCAGCCCCCGGACTAGCGGGGGGCAAGAGACCCAGTACTTC.

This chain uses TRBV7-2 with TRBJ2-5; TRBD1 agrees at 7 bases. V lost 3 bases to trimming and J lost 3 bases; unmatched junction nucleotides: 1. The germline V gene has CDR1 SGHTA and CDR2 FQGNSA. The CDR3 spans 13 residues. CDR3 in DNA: TGTGCCAGCAGCTTTCAGGGGGAAGAGACCCAGTACTTC. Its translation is CASSFQGEETQYF.

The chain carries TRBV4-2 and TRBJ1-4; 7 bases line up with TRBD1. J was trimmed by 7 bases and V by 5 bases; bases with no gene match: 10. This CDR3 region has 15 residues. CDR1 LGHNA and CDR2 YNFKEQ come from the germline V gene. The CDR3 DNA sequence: TGTGCCAGCAGCTATCGGCCAGGGGGAGGTGAAAAACTGTTTTTT. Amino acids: CASSYRPGGGEKLFF.

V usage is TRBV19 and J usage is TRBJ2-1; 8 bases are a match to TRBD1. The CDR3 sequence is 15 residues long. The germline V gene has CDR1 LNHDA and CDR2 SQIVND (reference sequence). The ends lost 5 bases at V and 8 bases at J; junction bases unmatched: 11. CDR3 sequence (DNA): TGTGCCAGTAGTGGACAGGGACGCCCCCCCGATGAGCAGTTCTTC. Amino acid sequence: CASSGQGRPPDEQFF.

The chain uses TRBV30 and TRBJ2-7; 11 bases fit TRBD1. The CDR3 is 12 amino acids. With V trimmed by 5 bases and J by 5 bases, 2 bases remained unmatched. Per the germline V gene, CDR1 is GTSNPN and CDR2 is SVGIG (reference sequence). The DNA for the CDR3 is TGTGCCTGGGGGACAGGGGGACACGAGCAGTACTTC. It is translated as CAWGTGGHEQYF.

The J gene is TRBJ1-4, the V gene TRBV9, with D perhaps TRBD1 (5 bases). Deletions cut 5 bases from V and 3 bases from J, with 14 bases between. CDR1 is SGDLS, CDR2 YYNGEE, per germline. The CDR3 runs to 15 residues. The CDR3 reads CASSTPGGANEKLFF. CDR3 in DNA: TGTGCCAGCAGTACGCCTGGGGGGGCTAATGAAAAACTGTTTTTT.

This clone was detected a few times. In DNA, the CDR3 is TGTGCCAGCAGCTATGACCTTGCAGGGTGGTATGAGCAGTTCTTC. Protein sequence: CASSYDLAGWYEQFF. The V call is TRBV7-9, the J call TRBJ2-1; a weak D match, TRBD1 (5 bases). CDR1 is SEHNR and CDR2 is FQNEAQ in the germline V gene (reference sequence). The V and J ends lost 4 bases and 8 bases respectively, with 18 bases between them. This CDR3 has 15 residues.

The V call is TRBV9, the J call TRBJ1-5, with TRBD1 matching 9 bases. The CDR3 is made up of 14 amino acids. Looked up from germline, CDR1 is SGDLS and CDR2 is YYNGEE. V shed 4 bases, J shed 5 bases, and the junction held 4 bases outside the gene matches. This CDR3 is CASSLGQGDQPQHF. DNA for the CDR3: TGTGCCAGCAGCCTGGGACAGGGTGATCAGCCCCAGCATTTT.

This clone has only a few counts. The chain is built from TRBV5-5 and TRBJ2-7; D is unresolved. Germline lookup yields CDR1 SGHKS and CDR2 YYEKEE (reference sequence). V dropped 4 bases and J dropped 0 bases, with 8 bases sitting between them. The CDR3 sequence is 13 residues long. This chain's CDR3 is CASSPTSSYEQYF. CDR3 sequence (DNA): TGTGCCAGCAGCCCCACGAGCTCCTACGAGCAGTACTTC.